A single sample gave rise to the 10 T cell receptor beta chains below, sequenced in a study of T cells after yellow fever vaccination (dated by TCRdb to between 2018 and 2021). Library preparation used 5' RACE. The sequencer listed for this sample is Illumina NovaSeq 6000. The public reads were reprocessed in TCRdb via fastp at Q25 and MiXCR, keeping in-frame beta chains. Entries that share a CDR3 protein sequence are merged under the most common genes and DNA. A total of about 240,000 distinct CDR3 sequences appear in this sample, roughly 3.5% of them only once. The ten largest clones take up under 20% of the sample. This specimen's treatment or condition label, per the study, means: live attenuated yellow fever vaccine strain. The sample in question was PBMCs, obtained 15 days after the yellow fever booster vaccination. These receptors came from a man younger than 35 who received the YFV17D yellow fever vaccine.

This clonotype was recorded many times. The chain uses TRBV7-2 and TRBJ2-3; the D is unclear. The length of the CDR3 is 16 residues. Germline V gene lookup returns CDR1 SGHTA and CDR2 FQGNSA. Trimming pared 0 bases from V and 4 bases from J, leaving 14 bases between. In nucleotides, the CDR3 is TGTGCCAGCAGCTTAGCTAGCCTGGTGACCCCAGATACGCAGTATTTT. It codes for CASSLASLVTPDTQYF. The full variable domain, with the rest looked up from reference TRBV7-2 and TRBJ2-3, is GAGVSQSPSNKVTEKGKDVELRCDPISGHTALYWYRQSLGQGLEFLIYFQGNSAPDKSGLPSDRFSAERTGGSVSTLTIQRTQQEDSAVYLCASSLASLVTPDTQYFGPGTRLTVL.

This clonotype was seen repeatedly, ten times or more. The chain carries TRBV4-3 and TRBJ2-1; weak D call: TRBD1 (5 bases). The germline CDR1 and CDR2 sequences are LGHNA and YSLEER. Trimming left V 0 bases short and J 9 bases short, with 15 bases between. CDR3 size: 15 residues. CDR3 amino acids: CASSQDEQGLGEQFF. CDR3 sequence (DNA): TGCGCCAGCAGCCAAGATGAGCAGGGTTTAGGTGAGCAGTTCTTC.

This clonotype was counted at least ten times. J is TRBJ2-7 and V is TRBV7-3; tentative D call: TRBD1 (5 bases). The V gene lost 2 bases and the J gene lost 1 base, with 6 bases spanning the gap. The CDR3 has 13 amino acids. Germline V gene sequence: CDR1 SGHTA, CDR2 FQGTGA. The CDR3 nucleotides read TGTGCCAGCAGCTTAGGGGCTTCCTACGAGCAGTACGTC. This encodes CASSLGASYEQYV.

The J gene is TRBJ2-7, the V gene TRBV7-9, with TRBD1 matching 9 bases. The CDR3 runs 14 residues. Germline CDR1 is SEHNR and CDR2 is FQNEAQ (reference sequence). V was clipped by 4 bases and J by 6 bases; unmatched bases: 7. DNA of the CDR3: TGTGCCAGCAGCTCACAACAGGGGGCTCTCGAGCAGTACTTC. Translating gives CASSSQQGALEQYF.

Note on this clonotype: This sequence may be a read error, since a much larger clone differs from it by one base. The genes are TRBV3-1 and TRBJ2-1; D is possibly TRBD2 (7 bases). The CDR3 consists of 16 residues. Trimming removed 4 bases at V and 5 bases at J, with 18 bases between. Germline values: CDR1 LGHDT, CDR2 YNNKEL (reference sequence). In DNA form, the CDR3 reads TGTGCCAGCAGCCGCCTAAAGGGGGAGGGAGACAATGAGCAGTTCTTC. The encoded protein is CASSRLKGEGDNEQFF.

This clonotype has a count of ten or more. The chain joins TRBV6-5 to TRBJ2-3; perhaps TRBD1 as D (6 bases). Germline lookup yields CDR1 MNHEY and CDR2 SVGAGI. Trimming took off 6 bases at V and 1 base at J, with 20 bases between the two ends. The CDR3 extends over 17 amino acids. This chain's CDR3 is CASSKDPQGLGTDTQYF. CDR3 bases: TGTGCCAGCAGCAAGGATCCCCAGGGGTTGGGCACAGATACGCAGTATTTT.

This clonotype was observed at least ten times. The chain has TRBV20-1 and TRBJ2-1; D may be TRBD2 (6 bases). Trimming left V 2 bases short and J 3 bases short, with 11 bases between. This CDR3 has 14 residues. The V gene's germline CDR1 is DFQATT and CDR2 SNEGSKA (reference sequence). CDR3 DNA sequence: TGCAGTGCTAGATCTCGGGACTTCTACAATGAGCAGTTCTTC. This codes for CSARSRDFYNEQFF.

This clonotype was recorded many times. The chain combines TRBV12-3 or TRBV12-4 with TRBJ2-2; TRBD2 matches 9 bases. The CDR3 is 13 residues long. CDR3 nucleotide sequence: TGTGCTGATAGCGGGGGAAGCACCGGGGAGCTGTTTTTT. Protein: CADSGGSTGELFF.

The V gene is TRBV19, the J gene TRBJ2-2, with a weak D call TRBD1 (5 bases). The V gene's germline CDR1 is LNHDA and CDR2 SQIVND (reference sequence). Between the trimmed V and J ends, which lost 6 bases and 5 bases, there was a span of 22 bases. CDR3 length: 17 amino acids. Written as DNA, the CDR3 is TGTGCCAGTAGCTGGCCGATAGGGGATCCTGGAACCGGGGAGCTGTTTTTT. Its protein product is CASSWPIGDPGTGELFF.

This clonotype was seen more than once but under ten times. The CDR3 region has the DNA TGTGCCAGCGCTACAGGGTTAAGGGGTCGTAGGGAGAGGACGACTGAAGCTTTCTTT. Protein: CASATGLRGRRERTTEAFF. The J gene is TRBJ1-1, the V gene TRBV19; possible D gene TRBD1, 6 bases. This CDR3 spans 19 amino acids. Trimming pared 9 bases from V and 5 bases from J, leaving 34 bases between. CDR1 and CDR2 from the germline V gene are LNHDA and SQIVND (reference sequence).